Below, 9 T cell receptor beta chains from the same sample are listed, as sequenced in a study of T cell changes during pregnancy in multiple sclerosis. Measured with immunoSEQ multiplex PCR; TCRdb has only the in-frame clones, and not every one. The sample shows over 50,000 clones, about 90% of them seen only once. Sequencing was performed on peripheral blood, taken in the first trimester of pregnancy. These receptors came from a female donor in good health, enrolled as a control in a pregnancy study.

This clone was seen just once. The rearrangement joins TRBV18 to TRBJ1-2; 8 nucleotides line up with TRBD1. The CDR3 runs to 15 residues. Trimming took 6 bases from V and 2 from J; bases not matched to a gene: 8. Germline V lookup: CDR1 KGHSH, CDR2 LQKENI. The CDR3 protein is CASSDGQGVNYGYTF. The CDR3 nucleotides are TGTGCCAGCTCCGACGGACAGGGAGTGAACTATGGCTACACCTTC.

The chain has TRBV7-2 and TRBJ2-7; TRBD1 matches 9 bases. Losses at the gene ends were 3 bases for V and 4 bases for J; bases not matched to a gene: 13. This CDR3 region has 17 residues. CDR1 and CDR2 from the germline V gene are SGHTA and FQGNSA. CDR3 sequence reads: CASSFFTGGPPYYEQYF. In DNA form, the CDR3 reads TGTGCCAGCAGCTTTTTCACAGGGGGCCCTCCTTATTACGAGCAGTACTTC.

This clone has a single count. The rearrangement links TRBV7-6 to TRBJ1-1, with D possibly being TRBD1 (6 bases). The CDR3 is made up of 15 amino acids. V lost 5 bases and J lost 3, with 16 bases in between. Germline V gene data show CDR1 as SGHVS and CDR2 as FNYEAQ. DNA of the CDR3: TGTGCCAGCAGCCAGAGGGGGACGGTCGACACTGAAGCTTTCTTT. It specifies CASSQRGTVDTEAFF.

This chain joins TRBV30 and TRBJ1-1; D is possibly TRBD1 (5 bases). The V and J ends lost 3 bases and 5 bases respectively, with 16 bases between them. This CDR3 is 14 amino acids long. The germline CDR1 and CDR2 sequences are GTSNPN and SVGIG (reference sequence). The CDR3 spells CAWSGAFAGTEAFF. CDR3 sequence (DNA): TGTGCCTGGAGCGGGGCCTTCGCGGGAACTGAAGCTTTCTTT.

Relative to its sample, this clone is medium-sized. The gene calls are TRBV4-2 and TRBJ2-7; TRBD2 is a possible D gene (6 bases). The CDR3 is 16 amino acids. Germline-derived CDR1 and CDR2 are LGHNA and YNFKEQ. Trimming removed 3 bases at V and 1 base at J, with 16 bases between. The CDR3 protein is CASSQPTGTQSYEQYF. The CDR3 DNA sequence: TGTGCCAGCAGCCAGCCCACCGGGACTCAATCCTACGAGCAGTACTTC.

The chain links TRBV9 to TRBJ2-1; D is perhaps TRBD2 (5 bases). From germline, CDR1 is SGDLS and CDR2 YYNGEE. This CDR3 has 13 residues. Trimming left V 6 bases short and J 7 bases short, with 14 bases between. CDR3 protein: CASTPGVGNEQFF. CDR3 in DNA: TGTGCCAGCACCCCCGGGGTAGGGAATGAGCAGTTCTTC. The full variable domain, completed using reference TRBV9 and TRBJ2-1, is DSGVTQTPKHLITATGQRVTLRCSPRSGDLSVYWYQQSLDQGLQFLIQYYNGEERAKGNILERFSAQQFPDLHSELNLSSLELGDSALYFCASTPGVGNEQFFGPGTRLTVL.

This clone was observed a single time. The genes are TRBV4-2 and TRBJ2-5; 9 nucleotides agree with TRBD1. Germline V gene lookup returns CDR1 LGHNA and CDR2 YNFKEQ. J gave up 6 bases and V 2 bases, and 4 bases lay outside the gene matches. The CDR3 consists of 14 residues. CDR3 DNA: TGTGCCAGCAGCCAACCGGGACAGGGTAAGACCCAGTACTTC. It codes for CASSQPGQGKTQYF.

This chain uses TRBV4-2 with TRBJ2-7; D may be TRBD1 (6 bases). This CDR3 spans 15 amino acids. Trimming left V 4 bases short and J 2 bases short, with 15 bases between. Looked up from germline, CDR1 is LGHNA and CDR2 is YNFKEQ. The CDR3 reads CASSRPRGQTYEQYF. The CDR3 nucleotides read TGTGCCAGCAGCCGACCCCGTGGACAGACCTACGAGCAGTACTTC.

CDR3 nucleotide sequence: TGTGCCAGTAGCACGACAGGTTATAATTCACCCCTCCACTTT. This encodes CASSTTGYNSPLHF. The chain uses TRBV19 and TRBJ1-6, with D possibly TRBD1 on 6 matching bases. Trimming cost V 6 bases and J 4 bases, with 10 bases left between them. CDR1 and CDR2 (germline): LNHDA, SQIVND (reference sequence). The CDR3 consists of 14 residues. Supplemented by reference TRBV19 and TRBJ1-6, the full variable domain reads DGGITQSPKYLFRKEGQNVTLSCEQNLNHDAMYWYRQDPGQGLRLIYYSQIVNDFQKGDIAEGYSVSREKKESFPLTVTSAQKNPTAFYLCASSTTGYNSPLHFGNGTRLTVT.